The rows below give T cell receptor beta chains drawn from one sample of a study of response to subunit inactivated influenza vaccine. TCRdb recomputed calls from the RT-PCR reads with MiXCR, one row per CDR3 protein. The sample contains around 480,000 distinct CDR3 sequences, approximately 15% of which appear only once. The sequenced sample was CD4+ T cells sorted from PBMCs, obtained around 25 months after vaccination. The receptors stem from a man between 50 and 75 years old who received an inactivated influenza vaccine. Both conserved end residues are part of each CDR3. The order of the fields is clone size, D gene, J gene, V gene, CDR3 DNA, CDR3 protein. A D gene is named only where the DNA matches it firmly. Size is omitted from some rows. Given values are once, few, many or a class for expanded clones.

clone size: many; D gene: .; J gene: TRBJ2-2; V gene: TRBV11-2; CDR3 DNA: TGTGCCAGCAGCTCCGTAGGGCGACTTCGCACCGGGGAGCTGTTTTTT; CDR3 protein: CASSSVGRLRTGELFF
clone size: .; D gene: TRBD2; J gene: TRBJ2-3; V gene: TRBV9; CDR3 DNA: TGTGCCAGCAGCGTTTCCAGCGGGGTCACAGATACGCAGTATTTT; CDR3 protein: CASSVSSGVTDTQYF
clone size: many; D gene: .; J gene: TRBJ1-1; V gene: TRBV29-1; CDR3 DNA: TGCAGCGTTGAAGGGAGCCAAATTCTTCAAGCTTTCTTT; CDR3 protein: CSVEGSQILQAFF
clone size: .; D gene: .; J gene: TRBJ2-2; V gene: TRBV10-3; CDR3 DNA: TGTGCCATCAGTGAGACACAGGGACGTTCGGGGGAGCTGTTTTTT; CDR3 protein: CAISETQGRSGELFF
clone size: once; D gene: TRBD2; J gene: TRBJ2-1; V gene: TRBV7-2; CDR3 DNA: TGTGCCAGCAGCTTACTAGCGGGAGGGCCTGATGAGCAGTTCTTC; CDR3 protein: CASSLLAGGPDEQFF
clone size: few; D gene: .; J gene: TRBJ2-7; V gene: TRBV7-6; CDR3 DNA: TGTGCCAGCAGCATAACCGTGGGGGGCGCCGAGCAGTACTTC; CDR3 protein: CASSITVGGAEQYF
clone size: .; D gene: TRBD1; J gene: TRBJ2-7; V gene: TRBV6-2/TRBV6-3; CDR3 DNA: TGTGCCAGCAGCCGCCACGACAGGGGGCTTGAAGGCGAGCAGTACTTC; CDR3 protein: CASSRHDRGLEGEQYF
clone size: many; D gene: TRBD2; J gene: TRBJ2-7; V gene: TRBV20-1; CDR3 DNA: TGCAGTCTAAGGACTAGCGGGGACTACGAGCAGTACTTC; CDR3 protein: CSLRTSGDYEQYF
clone size: few; D gene: TRBD2; J gene: TRBJ2-3; V gene: TRBV20-1; CDR3 DNA: TGCAGTGCTAGCGAATCGACTAGCGGGGGGCCTACGCAGTATTTT; CDR3 protein: CSASESTSGGPTQYF
clone size: .; D gene: .; J gene: TRBJ1-6; V gene: TRBV3-1; CDR3 DNA: TGTGCCAGCAGCCAACAGGTCGTCAGTTCGAGCTCCTATAATTCACCCCTCCACTTT; CDR3 protein: CASSQQVVSSSSYNSPLHF
clone size: .; D gene: TRBD1; J gene: TRBJ1-2; V gene: TRBV12-3/TRBV12-4; CDR3 DNA: TGTGCCAGCAGTTTGGGGGGACAGGGGCTCGGCTACACCTTC; CDR3 protein: CASSLGGQGLGYTF
clone size: once; D gene: .; J gene: TRBJ1-1; V gene: TRBV6-2/TRBV6-3; CDR3 DNA: TGTGCCAGCATCTACGGGACCCAAAGCTTGAACACTGAAGCTTTCTTT; CDR3 protein: CASIYGTQSLNTEAFF
clone size: .; D gene: TRBD1; J gene: TRBJ1-1; V gene: TRBV7-2; CDR3 DNA: TGTGCCAGCAGACTAACCGGGACAGGGTCCACTGAAGCTTTCTTT; CDR3 protein: CASRLTGTGSTEAFF
clone size: many; D gene: .; J gene: TRBJ2-7; V gene: TRBV11-2; CDR3 DNA: TGTGCCAGCAGCTTAGTACGAGGGTACGAGCAGTACTTC; CDR3 protein: CASSLVRGYEQYF
clone size: .; D gene: .; J gene: TRBJ2-1; V gene: TRBV28; CDR3 DNA: TGTGCCAGCAGTAGGGACTCGAACAATGAGCAGTTCTTC; CDR3 protein: CASSRDSNNEQFF
clone size: .; D gene: .; J gene: TRBJ2-5; V gene: TRBV12-3/TRBV12-4; CDR3 DNA: TGTGCCAGCAGTTTAGACTTCCCGTCGGAGACCCAGTACTTC; CDR3 protein: CASSLDFPSETQYF
clone size: .; D gene: .; J gene: TRBJ2-3; V gene: TRBV7-8; CDR3 DNA: TGTGCCAGCAGCTCGCCCGTCGACGGGGGGCTCCCCACAGATACGCAGTATTTT; CDR3 protein: CASSSPVDGGLPTDTQYF
clone size: few; D gene: .; J gene: TRBJ1-1; V gene: TRBV12-3/TRBV12-4; CDR3 DNA: TGTGCCAGCACCCCGGGGGGGGGAACGAACACTGAAGCTTTCTTT; CDR3 protein: CASTPGGGTNTEAFF
clone size: many; D gene: .; J gene: TRBJ2-1; V gene: TRBV5-6; CDR3 DNA: TGTGCCAGCAGCTTGGCCCCGAATGAGCAGTTCTTC; CDR3 protein: CASSLAPNEQFF
clone size: .; D gene: .; J gene: TRBJ2-3; V gene: TRBV2; CDR3 DNA: TGTGCCAGCAGGGCCACCACAGATACGCAGTATTTT; CDR3 protein: CASRATTDTQYF
clone size: .; D gene: TRBD2; J gene: TRBJ2-5; V gene: TRBV7-9; CDR3 DNA: TGTGCCAGCACCTCGACACCGGGAGGAGATTACCAAGAGACCCAGTACTTC; CDR3 protein: CASTSTPGGDYQETQYF
clone size: few; D gene: TRBD2; J gene: TRBJ2-3; V gene: TRBV9; CDR3 DNA: TGTGCCAGCAGCGTAGGAGCGGGAGCCACAGATACGCAGTATTTT; CDR3 protein: CASSVGAGATDTQYF
clone size: few; D gene: .; J gene: TRBJ2-7; V gene: TRBV7-9; CDR3 DNA: TGTGCCAGCAGCAAAACGGGGGGCGCCTCCTACGAGCAGTACTTC; CDR3 protein: CASSKTGGASYEQYF
clone size: few; D gene: .; J gene: TRBJ2-3; V gene: TRBV20-1; CDR3 DNA: TGCAGTGCTAGTCGTCTTAGGGTGGGAGGCACAGATACGCAGTATTTT; CDR3 protein: CSASRLRVGGTDTQYF
clone size: few; D gene: TRBD1; J gene: TRBJ2-7; V gene: TRBV6-1; CDR3 DNA: TGTGCCAGCAGAAAGGGGACAGTTCCAACCGGGCAGTACTTC; CDR3 protein: CASRKGTVPTGQYF
clone size: many; D gene: .; J gene: TRBJ2-5; V gene: TRBV5-8; CDR3 DNA: TGTGCCAGCAGCCCGAGGTACTTCCAAGAGACCCAGTACTTC; CDR3 protein: CASSPRYFQETQYF
clone size: few; D gene: .; J gene: TRBJ1-1; V gene: TRBV6-2/TRBV6-3; CDR3 DNA: TGTGCCAGCAGTTACCCTCAGGCGGGGGGCACCTACTTT; CDR3 protein: CASSYPQAGGTYF
clone size: .; D gene: TRBD2; J gene: TRBJ2-3; V gene: TRBV2; CDR3 DNA: TGTGCCAGCAAGCAAGCGGGAGGGGTCGATACGCAGTATTTT; CDR3 protein: CASKQAGGVDTQYF
clone size: few; D gene: TRBD1; J gene: TRBJ1-2; V gene: TRBV28; CDR3 DNA: TGTGCCAGCAGTCCAATACAGGGGGCAGGCTATGGCTACACCTTC; CDR3 protein: CASSPIQGAGYGYTF
clone size: few; D gene: .; J gene: TRBJ2-6; V gene: TRBV7-2; CDR3 DNA: TGTGCCAGCAAGGGAATCAGGGCTGGGGCCAACGTCCTGACTTTC; CDR3 protein: CASKGIRAGANVLTF
clone size: few; D gene: .; J gene: TRBJ2-1; V gene: TRBV12-3/TRBV12-4; CDR3 DNA: TGTGCCAGCAGGGTGACTAGTCGAATCAATGAGCAGTTCTTC; CDR3 protein: CASRVTSRINEQFF
clone size: .; D gene: .; J gene: TRBJ1-1; V gene: TRBV5-1; CDR3 DNA: TGCGCCAGCCGCGGGGGTCAGGGCACTGAAGCTTTCTTT; CDR3 protein: CASRGGQGTEAFF
clone size: .; D gene: .; J gene: TRBJ1-2; V gene: TRBV20-1; CDR3 DNA: TGCAGTGCTATAGGGGATGGACACTATAACTATGGCTACACCTTC; CDR3 protein: CSAIGDGHYNYGYTF
clone size: few; D gene: .; J gene: TRBJ1-3; V gene: TRBV12-3/TRBV12-4; CDR3 DNA: TGTGCCAGCAGTTTAGCGCGGGGGAACACCATATATTTT; CDR3 protein: CASSLARGNTIYF
clone size: .; D gene: .; J gene: TRBJ1-1; V gene: TRBV24-1; CDR3 DNA: TGTGCCACCAGTGCGAGCGGGGAGGCTGAAGCTTTCTTT; CDR3 protein: CATSASGEAEAFF
clone size: few; D gene: .; J gene: TRBJ2-7; V gene: TRBV7-9; CDR3 DNA: TGTGCCAGCAGAACCTCGGGGGCTGACGAGCAGTACTTC; CDR3 protein: CASRTSGADEQYF
clone size: .; D gene: TRBD1; J gene: TRBJ2-5; V gene: TRBV4-3; CDR3 DNA: TGCGCCAGCAGCCAGGACAGGTACCAAGAGACCCAGTACTTC; CDR3 protein: CASSQDRYQETQYF
clone size: .; D gene: .; J gene: TRBJ2-7; V gene: TRBV12-3/TRBV12-4; CDR3 DNA: TGTGCCAGCGGCCTTAGCCGAGAGCAGTACTTC; CDR3 protein: CASGLSREQYF
clone size: few; D gene: .; J gene: TRBJ1-1; V gene: TRBV29-1; CDR3 DNA: TGCAGCGGTCGGAGACAGGACACTGAAGCTTTCTTT; CDR3 protein: CSGRRQDTEAFF
clone size: few; D gene: .; J gene: TRBJ1-2; V gene: TRBV9; CDR3 DNA: TGTGCCAGCAGCTTAGTCATCGGCGGTGGGGGTGGCTACACCTTC; CDR3 protein: CASSLVIGGGGGYTF
clone size: few; D gene: .; J gene: TRBJ2-3; V gene: TRBV9; CDR3 DNA: TGTGCCAGCAGCGTAGAGGGGGTTCCCCGCACAGATACGCAGTATTTT; CDR3 protein: CASSVEGVPRTDTQYF
clone size: .; D gene: .; J gene: TRBJ2-5; V gene: TRBV7-9; CDR3 DNA: TGTGCCAGCAGCCCAGGACTACTAGAGACCCAGTACTTC; CDR3 protein: CASSPGLLETQYF
clone size: .; D gene: .; J gene: TRBJ2-1; V gene: TRBV5-1; CDR3 DNA: TGCGCCAGCACCCAAGGACAGCGGTCTTACAATGAGCAGTTCTTC; CDR3 protein: CASTQGQRSYNEQFF
clone size: .; D gene: .; J gene: TRBJ1-2; V gene: TRBV12-3/TRBV12-4; CDR3 DNA: TGTGCCAGCAGTTTAAAGGGCAGGCTGAACTATGGCTACACCTTC; CDR3 protein: CASSLKGRLNYGYTF
clone size: .; D gene: TRBD1; J gene: TRBJ1-4; V gene: TRBV18; CDR3 DNA: TGTGCTAGCTCACCGCCGACAGGGCTAGGCGAAAAACTGTTTTTT; CDR3 protein: CASSPPTGLGEKLFF
clone size: many; D gene: .; J gene: TRBJ2-1; V gene: TRBV5-4; CDR3 DNA: TGTGCCAGCAGCTTGGTGTCAGAAAGAGGTGAGCAGTTCTTC; CDR3 protein: CASSLVSERGEQFF
clone size: many; D gene: TRBD1; J gene: TRBJ2-1; V gene: TRBV5-1; CDR3 DNA: TGCGCCAGCAGCTTGTGGACAGGCGACAATGAGCAGTTCTTC; CDR3 protein: CASSLWTGDNEQFF
clone size: .; D gene: .; J gene: TRBJ2-2; V gene: TRBV5-1; CDR3 DNA: TGCGCCAGCAGCCCGACAGAAAACACCGGGGAGCTGTTTTTT; CDR3 protein: CASSPTENTGELFF
clone size: .; D gene: TRBD1; J gene: TRBJ2-3; V gene: TRBV7-9; CDR3 DNA: TGTGCCAGCAACCCAGGACAGGGAAGCACAGATACGCAGTATTTT; CDR3 protein: CASNPGQGSTDTQYF
clone size: .; D gene: TRBD1; J gene: TRBJ1-2; V gene: TRBV15; CDR3 DNA: TGTGCCACCAGCAGAGGATCGGGACAGGATGGTGGCTACACCTTC; CDR3 protein: CATSRGSGQDGGYTF
clone size: few; D gene: .; J gene: TRBJ1-2; V gene: TRBV12-3/TRBV12-4; CDR3 DNA: TGTGCCAGCAGGTTAGGCGCAGGGTCCGGCTACACCTTC; CDR3 protein: CASRLGAGSGYTF
clone size: many; D gene: .; J gene: TRBJ2-7; V gene: TRBV20-1; CDR3 DNA: TGCAGTGCTAGACTTTTCGGGCCGGTAGGCGAGCAGTACTTC; CDR3 protein: CSARLFGPVGEQYF
clone size: few; D gene: .; J gene: TRBJ2-7; V gene: TRBV18; CDR3 DNA: TGTGCCAGCTCCAAGGGTTCACCTTACTACGAGCAGTACTTC; CDR3 protein: CASSKGSPYYEQYF